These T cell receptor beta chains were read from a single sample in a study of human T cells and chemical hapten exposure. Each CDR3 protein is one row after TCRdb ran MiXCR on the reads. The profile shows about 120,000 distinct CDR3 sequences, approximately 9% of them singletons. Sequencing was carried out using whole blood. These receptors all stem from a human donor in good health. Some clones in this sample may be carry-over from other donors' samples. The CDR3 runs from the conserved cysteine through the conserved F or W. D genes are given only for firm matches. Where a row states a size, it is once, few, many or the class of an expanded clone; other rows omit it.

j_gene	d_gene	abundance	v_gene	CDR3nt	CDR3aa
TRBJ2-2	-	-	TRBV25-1	TGTGCCAGCAGCACAGAATCGAACACCGGGGAGCTGTTTTTT	CASSTESNTGELFF
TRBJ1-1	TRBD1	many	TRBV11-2	TGTGCCAGCAGCTCGAACAGGGGGCGGAGCACTGAAGCTTTCTTT	CASSSNRGRSTEAFF
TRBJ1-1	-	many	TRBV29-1	TGCAGCGTTGAGTATTGGGCGAACACTGAAGCTTTCTTT	CSVEYWANTEAFF
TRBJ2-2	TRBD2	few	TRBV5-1	TGCGCCAGCAGCTGGGGACTAGCGGGAGGATCCACCGGGGAGCTGTTTTTT	CASSWGLAGGSTGELFF
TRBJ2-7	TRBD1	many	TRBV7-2	TGTGCCAGCAGCTTAGCTATAACCGGGACAGGGGTGGCCTACGAGCAGTACTTC	CASSLAITGTGVAYEQYF
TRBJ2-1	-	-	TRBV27	TGTGCCAGCAGTTTATTCCCAGGGATGGGTACAATAGATGAGCAGTTCTTC	CASSLFPGMGTIDEQFF
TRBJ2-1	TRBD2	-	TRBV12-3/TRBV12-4	TGTGCCAGCAGGGGGACTAGCGGGGGCTACAATGAGCAGTTCTTC	CASRGTSGGYNEQFF
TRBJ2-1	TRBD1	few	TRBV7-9	TGTGCCAGCAGCTTAGTTCCGGGACAGGGTGACAATGAGCAGTTCTTC	CASSLVPGQGDNEQFF
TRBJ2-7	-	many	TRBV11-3	TGTGCCAGCAGTTCGGTGGACGGTGGCGAGCAGTACTTC	CASSSVDGGEQYF
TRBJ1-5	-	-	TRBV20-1	TGCAGTGCTAGTCCGTCAGGGACTAATCAGCCCCAGCATTTT	CSASPSGTNQPQHF
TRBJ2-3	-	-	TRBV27	TGTGCCAGCAGTTTATCGAGGCAGGTGGCCCCCACAGATACGCAGTATTTT	CASSLSRQVAPTDTQYF
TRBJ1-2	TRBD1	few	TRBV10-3	TGTGCCATCAGTCTCGGACAGGGCTATGGCTACACCTTC	CAISLGQGYGYTF
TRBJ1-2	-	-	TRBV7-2	TGTGCCAGCAGCTTAGCGCATGATCGTGGCTACACCTTC	CASSLAHDRGYTF
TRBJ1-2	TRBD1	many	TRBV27	TGTGCCAGCAGTATCCGGACAGGGTGGGATGGCTACACCTTC	CASSIRTGWDGYTF
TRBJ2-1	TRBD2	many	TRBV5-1	TGCGCCAGCAGCTTGGTCGGGCTAGCGGGAGCCCCTTTGGAGAATGAGCAGTTCTTC	CASSLVGLAGAPLENEQFF
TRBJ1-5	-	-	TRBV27	TGTGCCAGCAGCTTAACAGGGATTCCCCAGCATTTT	CASSLTGIPQHF
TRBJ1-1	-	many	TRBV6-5	TGTGCCAGCCGAAATTTAGGCCATGTTGATGGGGCTTTGAACACTGAAGCTTTCTTT	CASRNLGHVDGALNTEAFF
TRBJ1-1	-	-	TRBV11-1	TGTGCCAGCAGCAGCCCGGACGGGAGTGGGACTGAAGCTTTCTTT	CASSSPDGSGTEAFF